The source of this T cell receptor beta chain is a study of blood T cell repertoires in COVID-19. The CDR3 covers 11 residues. The ends were cut back, 3 bases at V and 5 bases at J, with 4 bases in the middle. Germline lookup yields CDR1 MGHRA and CDR2 YSYEKL. Original processing notes: Quantification of nucleated cells was approximated via reference gene primer amplification. Repertoires were generated with immunoSEQ multiplex PCR, while TCRdb's copy carries only in-frame clones and drops some. That table is the source of V, J and clone size, and D and trimming were worked out from the DNA. The sample yields under 200,000 clones, over 70% seen once. Concerning this clone: This specimen includes other DNA sequences encoding the same CDR3.

This clonotype was sampled from a man aged 55 to 70 with active or convalescent COVID-19. The gene calls are TRBV4-1 and TRBJ2-5; D is unclear. Sequenced material: peripheral blood. The CDR3 coding sequence is TGCGCCAGCAGCCACAGGGAGACCCAGTACTTC. It codes for CASSHRETQYF.